The sequence of this TCR beta chain was determined in a study of blood T cell repertoires in COVID-19. Across about two dozen US areas, participants ranged in age from about 18 to 90 years. V dropped 0 bases and J dropped 5 bases, with 8 bases sitting between them. Per the germline V gene, CDR1 is WNHNN and CDR2 is SYGVQD (reference sequence). The CDR3 is 14 amino acids. Method: immunoSEQ multiplex PCR; TCRdb's copy keeps in-frame clones and lacks some. The table lists about 300,000 clones, over 75% of them singletons, with 4% to 5% in the top ten. This receptor was taken from a man younger than 40 who had recovered from COVID-19. Input material: PBMCs or T cells enriched from blood (not recorded which). The chain uses TRBV10-1 and TRBJ1-5; weak D call: TRBD1 (5 bases). The CDR3, as DNA: TGCGCCAGCAGTGAGTCCACAGGTGATCAGCCCCAGCATTTT. Amino acid sequence: CASSESTGDQPQHF.